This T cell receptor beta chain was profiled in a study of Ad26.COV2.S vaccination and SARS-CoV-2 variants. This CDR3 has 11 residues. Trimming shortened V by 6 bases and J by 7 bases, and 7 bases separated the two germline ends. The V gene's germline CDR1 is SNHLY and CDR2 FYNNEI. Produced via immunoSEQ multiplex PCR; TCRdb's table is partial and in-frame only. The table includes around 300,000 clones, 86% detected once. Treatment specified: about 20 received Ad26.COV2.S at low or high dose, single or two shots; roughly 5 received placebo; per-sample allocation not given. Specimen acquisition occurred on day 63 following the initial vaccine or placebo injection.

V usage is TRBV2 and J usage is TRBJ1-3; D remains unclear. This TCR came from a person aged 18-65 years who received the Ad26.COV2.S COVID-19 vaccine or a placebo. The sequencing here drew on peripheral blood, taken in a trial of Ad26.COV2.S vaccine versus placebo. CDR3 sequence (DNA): TGTGCCAGCAGCCGACTTAACACCATATATTTT. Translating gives CASSRLNTIYF.